This section outlines one T cell receptor beta chain sequence together with its context. Its antigen is not known. The data derive from a study of cytomegalovirus exposure and HLA in healthy donors. PCR amplification relied on 60 Vbeta primers (plus 13 Jbeta primers). Profiled with immunoSEQ multiplex PCR; TCRdb holds only in-frame clones, not every one. The data contain tens of thousands of clones, about three quarters of them singletons. The CDR3 spans 16 residues. Germline V gene sequence: CDR1 SGHTA, CDR2 FQGTGA. J was trimmed by 5 bases and V by 2 bases; bases with no gene match: 9. General study points: A later analysis linked a missense variant in DCLRE1C to the trimming of TCR beta V and J genes. Immune exposure information comprised only CMV serostatus. Cytomegalovirus association was listed for about 170 TCR beta chains.

The source of this sequence is a male donor in good health and CMV-seropositive. The rearrangement uses TRBV7-3 and TRBJ1-2; 9 nucleotides match TRBD1. The source material was PBMCs. The CDR3 DNA is TGTGCCAGCAGCTTAGCCGGGGACAGGGACGGGTATGGCTACACCTTC. This sequence encodes CASSLAGDRDGYGYTF.